The clone carrying this T cell receptor (beta chain) occurred a few times. This entry is derived from a study of T-cell reconstitution after alpha-beta-depleted transplantation in children. Unique molecular identifiers were incorporated when the TCRbeta library was constructed. TCRdb reprocessed the PCR reads via MiXCR and lists one record per CDR3 protein. The sample has some 500,000 distinct CDR3 sequences, about 17% seen once. Germline loops: CDR1 SGHRS, CDR2 YFSETQ. V shed 2 bases and J 4 bases; nucleotides not matched to a gene: 5. CDR3 length: 14 residues. The sequencing used PBMCs from the stem cell graft donor, collected from the stem cell graft. The V call is TRBV5-1, the J call TRBJ2-5; 7 bases align to TRBD2. This TCR derives from a human donor who donated a stem cell graft to a child with acute lymphoblastic leukemia. The CDR3, as DNA: TGCGCCAGCAGCTTCGGCCGGGAGGTAGAGACCCAGTACTTC. Its translation is CASSFGREVETQYF.